This T cell receptor (beta chain) was identified during a study of T cells in Graves' hyperthyroidism and ophthalmopathy. Regions amplified from RNA transcripts were the TCR beta CDR3 regions. The primer set for the first-round RT-PCR of the TCR CDR3 was HTBI. One entry per CDR3 protein, called by TCRdb with MiXCR from the multiplex PCR reads. This sample carries approximately 400,000 distinct CDR3 sequences, less than 20% of them seen once, and the ten largest clones take 25% to 35%. CDR3 length: 16 amino acids. The germline CDR1 and CDR2 sequences are MGHRA and YSYEKL. Trimming pared 1 base from V and 4 bases from J, leaving 17 bases between. Hyperthyroidism was newly diagnosed in patients aged 18 to 65 (duration under 2 months). Fresh peripheral blood, less than 11 ml of it, supplied the PBMCs.

This receptor was taken from a woman in her late teens or twenties with Graves' hyperthyroidism that later progressed to Graves' ophthalmopathy. Sequencing was done on a sample of blood. The chain recombines TRBV4-1 with TRBJ2-7; the D is unclear. CDR3 sequence (DNA): TGCGCCAGCAGCCAAGTCGCGGCGTATCTCTTTTACGAGCAGTACTTC. It encodes CASSQVAAYLFYEQYF.